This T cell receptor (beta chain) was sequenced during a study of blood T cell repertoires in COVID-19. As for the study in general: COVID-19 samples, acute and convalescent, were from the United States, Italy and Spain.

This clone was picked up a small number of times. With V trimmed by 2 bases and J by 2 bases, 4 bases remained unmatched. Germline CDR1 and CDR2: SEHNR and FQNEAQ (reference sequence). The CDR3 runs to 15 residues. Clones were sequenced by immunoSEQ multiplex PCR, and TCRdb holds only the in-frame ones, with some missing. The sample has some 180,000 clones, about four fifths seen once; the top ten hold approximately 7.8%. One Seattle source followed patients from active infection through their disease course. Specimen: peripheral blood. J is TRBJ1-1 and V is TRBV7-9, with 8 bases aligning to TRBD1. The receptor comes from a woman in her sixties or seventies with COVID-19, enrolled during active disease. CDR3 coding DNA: TGTGCCAGCAGCTTAATCGCAGGGGGCAACACTGAAGCTTTCTTT. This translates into CASSLIAGGNTEAFF.